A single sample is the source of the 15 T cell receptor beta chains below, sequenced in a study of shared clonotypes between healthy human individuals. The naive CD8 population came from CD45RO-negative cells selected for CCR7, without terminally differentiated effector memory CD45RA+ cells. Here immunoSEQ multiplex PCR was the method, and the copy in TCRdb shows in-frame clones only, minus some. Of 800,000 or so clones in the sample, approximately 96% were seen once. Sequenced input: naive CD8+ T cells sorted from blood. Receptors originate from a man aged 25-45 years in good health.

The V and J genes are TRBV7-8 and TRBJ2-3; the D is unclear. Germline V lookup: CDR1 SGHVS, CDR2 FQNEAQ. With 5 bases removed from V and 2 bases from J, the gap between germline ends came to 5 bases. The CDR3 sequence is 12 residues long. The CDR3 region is CASSPHTDTQYF. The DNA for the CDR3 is TGTGCCAGCAGCCCTCACACAGATACGCAGTATTTT.

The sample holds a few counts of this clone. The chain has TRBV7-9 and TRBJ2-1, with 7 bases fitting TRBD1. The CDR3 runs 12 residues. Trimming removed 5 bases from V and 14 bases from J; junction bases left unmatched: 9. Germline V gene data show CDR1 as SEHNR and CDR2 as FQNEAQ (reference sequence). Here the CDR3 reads CASSPSGTDEFF. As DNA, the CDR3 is TGTGCCAGCAGCCCATCCGGGACAGACGAGTTCTTC.

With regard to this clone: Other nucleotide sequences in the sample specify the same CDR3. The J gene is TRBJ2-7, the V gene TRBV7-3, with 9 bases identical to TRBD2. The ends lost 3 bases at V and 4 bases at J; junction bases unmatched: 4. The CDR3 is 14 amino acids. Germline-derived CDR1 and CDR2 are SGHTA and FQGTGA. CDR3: CASSLAGGAYEQYF. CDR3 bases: TGTGCCAGCAGCTTGGCGGGAGGGGCGTACGAGCAGTACTTC.

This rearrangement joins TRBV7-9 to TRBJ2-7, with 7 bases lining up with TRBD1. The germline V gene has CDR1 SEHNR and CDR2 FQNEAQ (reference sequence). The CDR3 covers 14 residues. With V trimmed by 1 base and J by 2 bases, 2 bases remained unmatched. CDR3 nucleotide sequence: TGTGCCAGCAGCTTAGACGACAGGGCCTACGAGCAGTACTTC. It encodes CASSLDDRAYEQYF.

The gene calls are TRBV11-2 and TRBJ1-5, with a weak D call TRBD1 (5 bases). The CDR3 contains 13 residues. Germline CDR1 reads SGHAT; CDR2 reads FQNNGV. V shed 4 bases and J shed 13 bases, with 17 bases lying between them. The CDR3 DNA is TGTGCCAGCAGCTCCCCGGGGGGAGTTCGGCAGCATTTT. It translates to CASSSPGGVRQHF.

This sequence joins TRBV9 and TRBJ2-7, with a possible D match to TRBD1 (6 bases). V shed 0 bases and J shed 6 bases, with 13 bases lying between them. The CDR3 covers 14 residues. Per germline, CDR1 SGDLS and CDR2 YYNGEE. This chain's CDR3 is CASSVDGQISEQYF. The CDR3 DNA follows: TGTGCCAGCAGCGTAGATGGACAGATTAGCGAGCAGTACTTC.

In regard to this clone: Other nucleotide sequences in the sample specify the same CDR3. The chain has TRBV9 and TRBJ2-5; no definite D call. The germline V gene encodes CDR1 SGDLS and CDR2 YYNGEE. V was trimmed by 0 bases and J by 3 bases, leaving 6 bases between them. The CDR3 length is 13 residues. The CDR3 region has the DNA TGTGCCAGCAGCGTAGGTGGCGAAGAGACCCAGTACTTC. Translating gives CASSVGGEETQYF.

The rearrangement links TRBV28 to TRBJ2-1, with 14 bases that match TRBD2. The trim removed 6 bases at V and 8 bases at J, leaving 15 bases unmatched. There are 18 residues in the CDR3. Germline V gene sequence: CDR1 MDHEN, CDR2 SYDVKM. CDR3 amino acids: CASSPGLAGVALVDEQFF. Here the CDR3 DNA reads TGTGCCAGCAGCCCGGGACTAGCGGGAGTTGCCCTAGTCGATGAGCAGTTCTTC.

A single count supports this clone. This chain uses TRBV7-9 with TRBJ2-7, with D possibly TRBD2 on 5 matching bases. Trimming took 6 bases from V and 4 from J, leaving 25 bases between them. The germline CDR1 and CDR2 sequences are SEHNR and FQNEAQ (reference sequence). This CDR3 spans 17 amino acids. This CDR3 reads CASSEATSGDTVYEQYF. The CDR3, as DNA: TGTGCCAGCAGTGAAGCCACCTCCGGGGATACCGTTTACGAGCAGTACTTC.

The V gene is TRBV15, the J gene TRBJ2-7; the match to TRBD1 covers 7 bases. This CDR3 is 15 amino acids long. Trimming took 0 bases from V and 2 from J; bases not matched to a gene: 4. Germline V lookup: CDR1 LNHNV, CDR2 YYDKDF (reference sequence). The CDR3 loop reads CATSRDLGTAYEQYF. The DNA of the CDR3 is TGTGCCACCAGCAGAGATTTAGGGACAGCCTACGAGCAGTACTTC.

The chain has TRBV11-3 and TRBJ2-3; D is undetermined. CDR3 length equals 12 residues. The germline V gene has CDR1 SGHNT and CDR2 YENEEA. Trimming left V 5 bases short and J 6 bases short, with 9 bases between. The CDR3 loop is CASSPLVDTQYF. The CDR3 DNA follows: TGTGCCAGCAGCCCCCTCGTGGATACGCAGTATTTT.

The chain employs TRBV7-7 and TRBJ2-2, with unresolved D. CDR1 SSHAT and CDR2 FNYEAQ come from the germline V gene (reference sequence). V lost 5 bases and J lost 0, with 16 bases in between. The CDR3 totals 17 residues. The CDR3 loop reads CASSRSAGGPNTGELFF. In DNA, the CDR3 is TGTGCCAGCAGCCGGAGCGCTGGCGGACCGAACACCGGGGAGCTGTTTTTT.

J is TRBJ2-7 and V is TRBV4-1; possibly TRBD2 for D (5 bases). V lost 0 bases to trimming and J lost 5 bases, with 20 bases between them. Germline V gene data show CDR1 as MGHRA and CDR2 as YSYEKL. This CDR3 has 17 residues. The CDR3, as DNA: TGCGCCAGCAGCCAAGATTCTCCCGAACTAGGGAACCACGAGCAGTACTTC. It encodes CASSQDSPELGNHEQYF.

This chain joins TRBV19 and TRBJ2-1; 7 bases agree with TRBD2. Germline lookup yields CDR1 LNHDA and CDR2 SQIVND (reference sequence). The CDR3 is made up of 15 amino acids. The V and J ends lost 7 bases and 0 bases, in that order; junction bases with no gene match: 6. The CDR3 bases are TGTGCCAGTACTTTGGGAGGGAGCTCCTACAATGAGCAGTTCTTC. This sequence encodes CASTLGGSSYNEQFF.

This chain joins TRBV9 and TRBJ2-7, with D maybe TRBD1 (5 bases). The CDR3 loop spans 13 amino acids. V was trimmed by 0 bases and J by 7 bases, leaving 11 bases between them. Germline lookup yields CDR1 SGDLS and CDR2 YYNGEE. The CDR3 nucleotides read TGTGCCAGCAGCGTAGCCTCAGGGCGGGAGCAGTACTTC. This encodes CASSVASGREQYF.